The 26 T cell receptor beta chains below were found in one sample sequenced in a study of cytotoxic CD8 clonotypes in ibrutinib-treated CLL. This table comes from immunoSEQ multiplex PCR, and its TCRdb copy is limited to in-frame clones, with some not included. The sample carries tens of thousands of clones, around 69% recorded once. Here the sequenced sample was PBMCs, taken at disease progression, from a patient treated with ibrutinib. The source is a human donor with chronic lymphocytic leukemia.

The chain recombines TRBV19 with TRBJ2-7, with D hard to call. V was shortened by 0 bases and J by 0 bases, with 9 bases between the two germline ends. This CDR3 comprises 15 residues. Germline-derived CDR1 and CDR2 are LNHDA and SQIVND (reference sequence). The CDR3 bases are TGTGCCAGTAGTATAGACACGGGCAGCTCCTACGAGCAGTACTTC. This codes for CASSIDTGSSYEQYF.

This chain uses TRBV11-2 with TRBJ1-1; D unresolved. Trimming took 6 bases from V and 6 from J, leaving 11 bases between them. The length of the CDR3 is 12 residues. Per the germline V gene, CDR1 is SGHAT and CDR2 is FQNNGV. Written as DNA, the CDR3 is TGTGCCAGCAGACCCGGTGGGGCTGAAGCTTTCTTT. It translates to CASRPGGAEAFF.

CDR3 region: CASSLEGAYYGYTF. CDR3 nucleotides: TGTGCCAGCAGCTTGGAGGGGGCGTACTATGGCTACACCTTC. The chain carries TRBV5-6 and TRBJ1-2; 7 bases match TRBD1. Losses at the gene ends were 0 bases for V and 3 bases for J; bases not matched to a gene: 2. The germline V gene encodes CDR1 SGHDT and CDR2 YYEEEE. The CDR3 covers 14 residues.

The V gene is TRBV5-1, the J gene TRBJ1-1; D gene ambiguous. The CDR3 totals 9 residues. Germline values: CDR1 SGHRS, CDR2 YFSETQ. V lost 7 bases to trimming and J lost 4 bases, with 2 bases between them. The CDR3 bases are TGCGCCAGCTTCACTGAAGCTTTCTTT. Amino acids: CASFTEAFF. Using reference TRBV5-1 and TRBJ1-1 for the parts outside the CDR3, the full variable domain is KAGVTQTPRYLIKTRGQQVTLSCSPISGHRSVSWYQQTPGQGLQFLFEYFSETQRNKGNFPGRFSGRQFSNSRSEMNVSTLELGDSALYLCASFTEAFFGQGTRLTVV.

The chain carries TRBV5-4 and TRBJ1-2; TRBD1 is a possible D gene (6 bases). Germline lookup yields CDR1 SGHNT and CDR2 YYREEE (reference sequence). V lost 3 bases, J lost 6 bases, and 6 bases lay in between. The CDR3 covers 11 residues. DNA for the CDR3: TGTGCCAGCAGCTACAGGGATGGCTACACCTTC. This codes for CASSYRDGYTF. Based on the CDR3 plus reference TRBV5-4 and TRBJ1-2, the full variable domain is ETGVTQSPTHLIKTRGQQVTLRCSSQSGHNTVSWYQQALGQGPQFIFQYYREEENGRGNFPPRFSGLQFPNYSSELNVNALELDDSALYLCASSYRDGYTFGSGTRLTVV.

The J gene is TRBJ1-5, the V gene TRBV18; TRBD1 matches at 9 bases. Trimming cost V 2 bases and J 1 base; bases outside gene matches: 9. The CDR3 is 18 amino acids. Germline values: CDR1 KGHSH, CDR2 LQKENI. The CDR3 region has the DNA TGTGCCAGCTCACCAGCTCCGGGACAGGGAAGGAGCAATCAGCCCCAGCATTTT. This codes for CASSPAPGQGRSNQPQHF.

This rearrangement joins TRBV19 to TRBJ1-5; D is possibly TRBD1 (5 bases). The CDR3 loop spans 15 amino acids. The germline V gene encodes CDR1 LNHDA and CDR2 SQIVND (reference sequence). The ends were cut back, 5 bases at V and 1 base at J, with 12 bases in the middle. The CDR3 DNA reads TGTGCCAGTAGTCGCGGGGGGATCAGCAATCAGCCCCAGCATTTT. Amino acid sequence: CASSRGGISNQPQHF.

The chain joins TRBV6-5 to TRBJ1-1; D is unclear. Germline-derived CDR1 and CDR2 are MNHEY and SVGAGI. V gave up 0 bases and J gave up 0 bases, with 8 bases separating them. The CDR3 length is 15 residues. The CDR3 DNA follows: TGTGCCAGCAGTTACTCAGGAGGTATGAACACTGAAGCTTTCTTT. Amino acids: CASSYSGGMNTEAFF.

This chain joins TRBV5-4 and TRBJ2-5, with D uncertain. With 0 bases removed from V and 4 bases from J, the gap between germline ends came to 7 bases. The CDR3 contains 13 residues. From germline, CDR1 is SGHNT and CDR2 YYREEE (reference sequence). CDR3 loop: CASSLESGETQYF. CDR3 nucleotide sequence: TGTGCCAGCAGCTTGGAGAGTGGAGAGACCCAGTACTTC.

This rearrangement joins TRBV7-2 to TRBJ2-7, with D uncertain. CDR3 length: 15 amino acids. Germline loops: CDR1 SGHTA, CDR2 FQGNSA. Between the trimmed V and J ends, which lost 5 bases and 0 bases, there was a span of 14 bases. CDR3 sequence: CASSIQPLGSYEQYF. The CDR3 nucleotides read TGTGCCAGCAGCATTCAGCCCCTAGGCTCCTACGAGCAGTACTTC.

The chain is built from TRBV5-4 and TRBJ2-1, with D hard to call. The germline V gene encodes CDR1 SGHNT and CDR2 YYREEE (reference sequence). The CDR3 covers 12 residues. The V end was cut by 4 bases, the J end by 8 bases, with 10 bases between. CDR3 amino acids: CASSGRIDEQFF. In DNA form, the CDR3 reads TGTGCCAGCAGCGGGCGGATCGATGAGCAGTTCTTC.

This clone came up a few times. V is TRBV5-1 and J is TRBJ2-1; 7 bases are shared with TRBD2. The V segment lost 4 bases and the J segment 6 bases; nucleotides outside the gene matches: 10. This CDR3 region has 15 residues. Germline CDR1 reads SGHRS; CDR2 reads YFSETQ. The CDR3 region is CASSPRTREGNEQFF. As DNA, the CDR3 is TGCGCCAGCAGCCCTAGGACTAGAGAGGGCAATGAGCAGTTCTTC.

In its sample, this clone was seen a few times. The V call is TRBV7-3, the J call TRBJ2-1; D is undetermined. The V gene's germline CDR1 is SGHTA and CDR2 FQGTGA. The V and J ends lost 6 bases and 7 bases respectively, with 16 bases between them. The CDR3 extends over 14 amino acids. The DNA of the CDR3 is TGTGCCAGCAGTCCAGTGGGATCGGGTAATGAGCAGTTCTTC. Its protein is CASSPVGSGNEQFF. The whole variable domain, remainder taken from reference TRBV7-3 and TRBJ2-1, is GAGVSQTPSNKVTEKGKYVELRCDPISGHTALYWYRQSLGQGPEFLIYFQGTGAADDSGLPNDRFFAVRPEGSVSTLKIQRTERGDSAVYLCASSPVGSGNEQFFGPGTRLTVL.

CDR3 amino acids: CASSQTGIFYNEQFF. Here the CDR3 DNA reads TGCGCCAGCAGCCAGACGGGGATCTTCTACAATGAGCAGTTCTTC. V usage is TRBV5-1 and J usage is TRBJ2-1; D possibly corresponds to TRBD2 (5 bases). This CDR3 is 15 amino acids long. Trimming took 4 bases from V and 3 from J, leaving 14 bases between them. Germline assignment: CDR1 SGHRS and CDR2 YFSETQ.

This rearrangement joins TRBV7-8 to TRBJ2-7, with a possible D match to TRBD1 (5 bases). This CDR3 spans 12 amino acids. Trimming removed 3 bases from V and 3 bases from J, with 6 bases in between. Germline V gene lookup returns CDR1 SGHVS and CDR2 FQNEAQ. CDR3 DNA: TGTGCCAGCAGCTTGCAGGGCTACGAGCAGTACTTC. Protein sequence: CASSLQGYEQYF.

The chain combines TRBV11-3 with TRBJ1-5; no reliable D call. CDR3 length: 15 residues. CDR1 and CDR2 from the germline V gene are SGHNT and YENEEA. Trimming left V 1 base short and J 1 base short, with 8 bases between. CDR3 sequence reads: CASSLASRSNQPQHF. The CDR3, as DNA: TGTGCCAGCAGCTTAGCCAGTAGGAGCAATCAGCCCCAGCATTTT. The whole variable domain, filled in from reference TRBV11-3 and TRBJ1-5, reads EAGVVQSPRYKIIEKKQPVAFWCNPISGHNTLYWYLQNLGQGPELLIRYENEEAVDDSQLPKDRFSAERLKGVDSTLKIQPAELGDSAVYLCASSLASRSNQPQHFGDGTRLSIL.

DNA for the CDR3: TGTGCCAGCAGCTTGCTACAGCAACGGGGGGTGAACACTGAAGCTTTCTTT. It translates to CASSLLQQRGVNTEAFF. The rearrangement uses TRBV7-8 and TRBJ1-1, with D possibly matching TRBD1 (5 bases). CDR1 is SGHVS, CDR2 FQNEAQ, per germline. V was clipped by 3 bases and J by 0 bases, with 17 bases between them. The CDR3 loop spans 17 amino acids.

The chain couples TRBV6-5 to TRBJ2-3; D ambiguous. Trimming stripped 6 bases from V and 3 bases from J, with 7 bases between. CDR1 is MNHEY and CDR2 is SVGAGI in the germline V gene. This CDR3 is 12 amino acids long. The CDR3 spells CASRKGTDTQYF. The DNA of the CDR3 is TGTGCCAGCAGGAAAGGGACAGATACGCAGTATTTT.

The rearrangement uses TRBV6-5 and TRBJ2-7; 8 bases map to TRBD1. The CDR3 has 14 amino acids. Germline lookup yields CDR1 MNHEY and CDR2 SVGAGI. V lost 5 bases and J lost 2; bases outside the gene matches: 5. CDR3 in amino acids: CASSLRTGPYEQYF. CDR3 in DNA: TGTGCCAGCAGTCTCCGGACAGGGCCCTACGAGCAGTACTTC.

The table lists this clone with a few counts. V is TRBV19 and J is TRBJ1-1; 7 bases are a match to TRBD1. Trimming cost V 2 bases and J 7 bases; bases outside gene matches: 1. This CDR3 is 12 amino acids long. Germline V gene data show CDR1 as LNHDA and CDR2 as SQIVND (reference sequence). The CDR3: CASSIRTGEAFF. DNA of the CDR3: TGTGCCAGTAGTATAAGGACAGGTGAAGCTTTCTTT. The full variable domain, in which reference TRBV19 and TRBJ1-1 provide the parts outside the CDR3, is DGGITQSPKYLFRKEGQNVTLSCEQNLNHDAMYWYRQDPGQGLRLIYYSQIVNDFQKGDIAEGYSVSREKKESFPLTVTSAQKNPTAFYLCASSIRTGEAFFGQGTRLTVV.

The rearrangement joins TRBV19 to TRBJ2-7, with TRBD1 matching over 7 bases. Trimming cost V 5 bases and J 2 bases; bases outside gene matches: 3. The length of the CDR3 is 13 residues. CDR1 is LNHDA and CDR2 is SQIVND in the germline V gene (reference sequence). In DNA form, the CDR3 reads TGTGCCAGTAGTTCGGGACAGCCCTACGAGCAGTACTTC. It codes for CASSSGQPYEQYF.

This chain uses TRBV6-1 with TRBJ1-3; no clear D gene. Germline V gives CDR1 MNHNS, CDR2 SASEGT. The CDR3 spans 14 residues. Between the trimmed V and J ends, which lost 2 bases and 4 bases, there was a span of 9 bases. CDR3 protein: CASSEISNGNTIYF. For the CDR3, the DNA is TGTGCCAGCAGTGAAATAAGTAACGGAAACACCATATATTTT.

As DNA, the CDR3 is TGCGCCAGCAGCTCTCAGGGGCCCCCCTACGAGCAGTACTTC. Its translation is CASSSQGPPYEQYF. V and J are TRBV5-1 and TRBJ2-7; weak D call: TRBD1 (6 bases). V was clipped by 3 bases and J by 2 bases, with 12 bases between them. The CDR3 loop spans 14 amino acids. Germline values: CDR1 SGHRS, CDR2 YFSETQ.

V and J are TRBV6-6 and TRBJ2-7, with D uncertain. The CDR3 covers 16 residues. The germline V gene has CDR1 MNHNY and CDR2 SVGAGI (reference sequence). Trimming cost V 0 bases and J 3 bases, with 15 bases left between them. CDR3 region: CASSYSKKRQDYEQYF. The CDR3 DNA follows: TGTGCCAGCAGTTACTCGAAGAAAAGGCAGGACTACGAGCAGTACTTC.

This chain connects TRBV9 to TRBJ2-7; TRBD2 matches at 8 bases. V shed 4 bases and J 0 bases; nucleotides not matched to a gene: 9. CDR1 and CDR2 (germline): SGDLS, YYNGEE. CDR3 length equals 16 residues. CDR3 protein: CASSPGLAGPSYEQYF. For the CDR3, the DNA is TGTGCCAGCAGCCCTGGTTTAGCGGGACCCTCCTACGAGCAGTACTTC.

V and J are TRBV9 and TRBJ1-2; D is unresolved. Trimming took off 3 bases at V and 0 bases at J, with 3 bases between the two ends. Germline lookup yields CDR1 SGDLS and CDR2 YYNGEE. This CDR3 spans 12 amino acids. The CDR3 nucleotides read TGTGCCAGCAGCGGAGCTAACTATGGCTACACCTTC. It translates to CASSGANYGYTF.